Here is one T cell receptor beta chain with its context. Its antigen is unknown. This sample was included in a study of OX40 agonist ivuxolimab in advanced cancers. Study-wide findings and caveats: Some of the nonresponding patients also showed low levels of normalized T-cell clonal expansion. Relatively little clonal expansion, among the lowest observed, appeared in partial responders at 0.1-3.0 mg/kg. On average, a greater number of expanded clones characterised CD8+ T cells relative to CD4+.

This CDR3 spans 13 amino acids. The germline V gene has CDR1 KGHSH and CDR2 LQKENI. Trimming left V 5 bases short and J 3 bases short, with 10 bases between. TCRdb keeps only in-frame clones here, not all; method: immunoSEQ multiplex PCR. The sample holds about 66,000 clones, roughly 87% seen once. This TCR came from an adult with an advanced solid tumor such as melanoma, head and neck, liver or kidney cancer. The chain carries TRBV18 and TRBJ1-2; maybe TRBD1 (5 bases). The specimen comprised CD4+ or CD8+ T cells sorted from blood, sampled in a trial of the OX40 agonist ivuxolimab. The CDR3 DNA reads TGTGCCAGCTCATCGACAGTGGACTATGGCTACACCTTC. Protein sequence: CASSSTVDYGYTF.